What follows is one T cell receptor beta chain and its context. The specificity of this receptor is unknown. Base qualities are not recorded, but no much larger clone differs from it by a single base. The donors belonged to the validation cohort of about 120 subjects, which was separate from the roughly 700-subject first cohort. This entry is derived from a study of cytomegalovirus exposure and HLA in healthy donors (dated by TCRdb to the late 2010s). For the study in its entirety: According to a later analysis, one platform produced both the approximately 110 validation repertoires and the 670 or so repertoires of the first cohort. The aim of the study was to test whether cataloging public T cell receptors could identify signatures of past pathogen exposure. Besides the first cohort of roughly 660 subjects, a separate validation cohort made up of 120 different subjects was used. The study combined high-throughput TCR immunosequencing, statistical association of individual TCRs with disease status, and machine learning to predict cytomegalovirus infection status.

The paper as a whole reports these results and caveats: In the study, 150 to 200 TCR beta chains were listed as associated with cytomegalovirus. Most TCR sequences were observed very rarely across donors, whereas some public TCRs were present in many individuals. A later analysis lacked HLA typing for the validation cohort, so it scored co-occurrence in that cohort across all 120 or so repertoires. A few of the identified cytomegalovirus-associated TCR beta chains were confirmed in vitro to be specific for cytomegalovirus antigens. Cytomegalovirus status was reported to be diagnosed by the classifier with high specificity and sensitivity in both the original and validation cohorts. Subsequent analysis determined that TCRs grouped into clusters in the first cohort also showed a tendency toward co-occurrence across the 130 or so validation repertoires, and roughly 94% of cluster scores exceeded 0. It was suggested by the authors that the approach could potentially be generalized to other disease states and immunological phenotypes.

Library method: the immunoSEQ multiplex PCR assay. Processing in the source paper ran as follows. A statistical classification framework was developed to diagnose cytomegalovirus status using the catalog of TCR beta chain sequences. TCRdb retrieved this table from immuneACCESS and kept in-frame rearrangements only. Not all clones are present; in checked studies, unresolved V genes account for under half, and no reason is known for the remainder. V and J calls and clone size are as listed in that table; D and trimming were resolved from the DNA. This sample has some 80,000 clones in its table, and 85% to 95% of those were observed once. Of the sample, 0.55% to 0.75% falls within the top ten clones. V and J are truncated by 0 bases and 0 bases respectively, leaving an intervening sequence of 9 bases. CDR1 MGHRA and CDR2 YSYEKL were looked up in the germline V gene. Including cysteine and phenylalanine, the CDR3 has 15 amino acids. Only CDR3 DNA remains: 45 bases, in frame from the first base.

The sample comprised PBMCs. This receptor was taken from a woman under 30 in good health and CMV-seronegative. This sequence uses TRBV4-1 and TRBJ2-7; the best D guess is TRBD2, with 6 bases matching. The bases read TGCGCCAGCAGCCAAGAGGCGGGACGCTCCTACGAGCAGTACTTC. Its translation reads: CASSQEAGRSYEQYF.